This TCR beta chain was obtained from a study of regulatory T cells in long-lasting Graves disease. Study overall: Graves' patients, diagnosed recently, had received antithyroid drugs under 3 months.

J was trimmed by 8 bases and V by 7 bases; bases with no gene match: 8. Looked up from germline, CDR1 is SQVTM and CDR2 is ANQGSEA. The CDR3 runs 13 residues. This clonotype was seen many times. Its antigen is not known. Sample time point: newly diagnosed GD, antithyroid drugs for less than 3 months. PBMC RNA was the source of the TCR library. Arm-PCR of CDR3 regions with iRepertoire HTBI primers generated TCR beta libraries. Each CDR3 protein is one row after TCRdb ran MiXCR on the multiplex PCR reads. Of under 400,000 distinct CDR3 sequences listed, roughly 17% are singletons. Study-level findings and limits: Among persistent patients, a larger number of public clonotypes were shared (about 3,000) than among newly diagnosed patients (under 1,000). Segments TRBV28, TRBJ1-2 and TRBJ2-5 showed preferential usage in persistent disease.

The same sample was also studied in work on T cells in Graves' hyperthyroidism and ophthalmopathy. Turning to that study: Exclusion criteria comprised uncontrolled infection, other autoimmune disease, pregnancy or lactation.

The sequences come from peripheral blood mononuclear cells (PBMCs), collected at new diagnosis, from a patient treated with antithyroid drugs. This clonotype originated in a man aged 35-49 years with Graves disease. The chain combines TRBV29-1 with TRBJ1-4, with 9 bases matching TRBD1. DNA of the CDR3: TGCAGCGCCACAGGGGGCCGTGGGGAAAAACTGTTTTTT. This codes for CSATGGRGEKLFF.